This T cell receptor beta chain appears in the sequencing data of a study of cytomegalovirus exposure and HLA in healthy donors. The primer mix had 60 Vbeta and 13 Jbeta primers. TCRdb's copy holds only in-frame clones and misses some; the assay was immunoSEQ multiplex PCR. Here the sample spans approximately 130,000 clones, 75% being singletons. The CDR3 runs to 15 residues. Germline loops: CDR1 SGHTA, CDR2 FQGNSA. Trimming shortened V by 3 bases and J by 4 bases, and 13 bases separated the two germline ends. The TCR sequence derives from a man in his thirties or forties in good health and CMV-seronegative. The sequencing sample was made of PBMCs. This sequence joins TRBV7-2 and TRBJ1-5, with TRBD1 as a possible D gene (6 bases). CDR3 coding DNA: TGTGCCAGCAGCTTCGGGGGGGCTCGGAATCAGCCCCAGCATTTT. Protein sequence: CASSFGGARNQPQHF.